The rows below give T cell receptor beta chains drawn from one sample of a study of cytomegalovirus exposure and HLA in healthy donors. Profiled with immunoSEQ multiplex PCR; TCRdb holds only in-frame clones, not every one. Among under 150,000 clones, 73% were seen once, and the ten largest hold around an eighth. What was sequenced was PBMCs. These receptors were collected from a human donor in good health. Both conserved end residues are part of each CDR3. A D gene is named only where the DNA matches it firmly. Rows may omit the clone size; those that give it use once, few, many or a size class.

clone_size: .; d_call: TRBD2; j_call: TRBJ2-3; v_call: TRBV4-1; cdr3_aa: CASSHPVFAGGTDTQYF; cdr3_nt: TGCGCCAGCAGCCATCCAGTCTTTGCGGGGGGCACAGATACGCAGTATTTT
clone_size: .; d_call: .; j_call: TRBJ2-2; v_call: TRBV7-9; cdr3_aa: CASSFGGTTGELFF; cdr3_nt: TGTGCCAGCAGCTTTGGAGGCACCACCGGGGAGCTGTTTTTT
clone_size: once; d_call: TRBD1; j_call: TRBJ2-5; v_call: TRBV11-1; cdr3_aa: CASSLGVGQGSRETQYF; cdr3_nt: TGTGCCAGCAGCTTAGGAGTAGGACAGGGCAGTAGAGAGACCCAGTACTTC
clone_size: .; d_call: TRBD2; j_call: TRBJ2-3; v_call: TRBV13; cdr3_aa: CASSVVAGFDTQYF; cdr3_nt: TGTGCCAGCAGTGTGGTAGCGGGGTTTGATACGCAGTATTTT
clone_size: .; d_call: .; j_call: TRBJ1-1; v_call: TRBV28; cdr3_aa: CASYLQGNTEAFF; cdr3_nt: TGTGCCAGCTACCTTCAGGGGAACACTGAAGCTTTCTTT
clone_size: .; d_call: .; j_call: TRBJ1-1; v_call: TRBV30; cdr3_aa: CAWIIEKNTEAFF; cdr3_nt: TGTGCCTGGATAATCGAGAAAAACACTGAAGCTTTCTTT
clone_size: .; d_call: .; j_call: TRBJ2-7; v_call: TRBV7-6; cdr3_aa: CASSLGTALGYEQYF; cdr3_nt: TGTGCCAGCAGCTTAGGGACAGCCCTGGGGTACGAGCAGTACTTC
clone_size: .; d_call: TRBD1; j_call: TRBJ1-4; v_call: TRBV10-2; cdr3_aa: CASTDPGTGILTNEKLFF; cdr3_nt: TGCGCCAGCACCGATCCCGGGACAGGGATTCTCACTAATGAAAAACTGTTTTTT
clone_size: .; d_call: TRBD1; j_call: TRBJ2-5; v_call: TRBV7-9; cdr3_aa: CASSLLGGEETQYF; cdr3_nt: TGTGCCAGCAGCTTACTAGGGGGCGAAGAGACCCAGTACTTC
clone_size: once; d_call: TRBD2; j_call: TRBJ2-4; v_call: TRBV6-1; cdr3_aa: CAKAILAGGWDIQYF; cdr3_nt: TGTGCCAAGGCGATCCTAGCGGGGGGGTGGGACATTCAGTACTTC
clone_size: .; d_call: TRBD1; j_call: TRBJ1-2; v_call: TRBV7-6; cdr3_aa: CASSLDSGGANGYTF; cdr3_nt: TGTGCCAGCAGCTTAGATTCAGGGGGCGCGAATGGCTACACCTTC
clone_size: .; d_call: TRBD1; j_call: TRBJ2-4; v_call: TRBV4-1; cdr3_aa: CASSQGQGLDIQYF; cdr3_nt: TGCGCCAGCAGCCAAGGACAGGGGTTAGACATTCAGTACTTC
clone_size: .; d_call: .; j_call: TRBJ1-1; v_call: TRBV7-6; cdr3_aa: CASSSRTAGMNTEAFF; cdr3_nt: TGTGCCAGCAGCTCCCGGACAGCCGGCATGAACACTGAAGCTTTCTTT
clone_size: .; d_call: .; j_call: TRBJ2-3; v_call: TRBV5-1; cdr3_aa: CASSGASTDTQYF; cdr3_nt: TGCGCCAGCAGCGGAGCTAGCACAGATACGCAGTATTTT
clone_size: .; d_call: .; j_call: TRBJ1-6; v_call: TRBV7-8; cdr3_aa: CASSERTANSPLHF; cdr3_nt: TGTGCCAGCAGCGAGCGGACAGCAAATTCACCCCTCCACTTT
clone_size: few; d_call: TRBD1; j_call: TRBJ1-1; v_call: TRBV5-8; cdr3_aa: CASSAQGYTEAFF; cdr3_nt: TGTGCCAGCAGCGCACAGGGGTACACTGAAGCTTTCTTT